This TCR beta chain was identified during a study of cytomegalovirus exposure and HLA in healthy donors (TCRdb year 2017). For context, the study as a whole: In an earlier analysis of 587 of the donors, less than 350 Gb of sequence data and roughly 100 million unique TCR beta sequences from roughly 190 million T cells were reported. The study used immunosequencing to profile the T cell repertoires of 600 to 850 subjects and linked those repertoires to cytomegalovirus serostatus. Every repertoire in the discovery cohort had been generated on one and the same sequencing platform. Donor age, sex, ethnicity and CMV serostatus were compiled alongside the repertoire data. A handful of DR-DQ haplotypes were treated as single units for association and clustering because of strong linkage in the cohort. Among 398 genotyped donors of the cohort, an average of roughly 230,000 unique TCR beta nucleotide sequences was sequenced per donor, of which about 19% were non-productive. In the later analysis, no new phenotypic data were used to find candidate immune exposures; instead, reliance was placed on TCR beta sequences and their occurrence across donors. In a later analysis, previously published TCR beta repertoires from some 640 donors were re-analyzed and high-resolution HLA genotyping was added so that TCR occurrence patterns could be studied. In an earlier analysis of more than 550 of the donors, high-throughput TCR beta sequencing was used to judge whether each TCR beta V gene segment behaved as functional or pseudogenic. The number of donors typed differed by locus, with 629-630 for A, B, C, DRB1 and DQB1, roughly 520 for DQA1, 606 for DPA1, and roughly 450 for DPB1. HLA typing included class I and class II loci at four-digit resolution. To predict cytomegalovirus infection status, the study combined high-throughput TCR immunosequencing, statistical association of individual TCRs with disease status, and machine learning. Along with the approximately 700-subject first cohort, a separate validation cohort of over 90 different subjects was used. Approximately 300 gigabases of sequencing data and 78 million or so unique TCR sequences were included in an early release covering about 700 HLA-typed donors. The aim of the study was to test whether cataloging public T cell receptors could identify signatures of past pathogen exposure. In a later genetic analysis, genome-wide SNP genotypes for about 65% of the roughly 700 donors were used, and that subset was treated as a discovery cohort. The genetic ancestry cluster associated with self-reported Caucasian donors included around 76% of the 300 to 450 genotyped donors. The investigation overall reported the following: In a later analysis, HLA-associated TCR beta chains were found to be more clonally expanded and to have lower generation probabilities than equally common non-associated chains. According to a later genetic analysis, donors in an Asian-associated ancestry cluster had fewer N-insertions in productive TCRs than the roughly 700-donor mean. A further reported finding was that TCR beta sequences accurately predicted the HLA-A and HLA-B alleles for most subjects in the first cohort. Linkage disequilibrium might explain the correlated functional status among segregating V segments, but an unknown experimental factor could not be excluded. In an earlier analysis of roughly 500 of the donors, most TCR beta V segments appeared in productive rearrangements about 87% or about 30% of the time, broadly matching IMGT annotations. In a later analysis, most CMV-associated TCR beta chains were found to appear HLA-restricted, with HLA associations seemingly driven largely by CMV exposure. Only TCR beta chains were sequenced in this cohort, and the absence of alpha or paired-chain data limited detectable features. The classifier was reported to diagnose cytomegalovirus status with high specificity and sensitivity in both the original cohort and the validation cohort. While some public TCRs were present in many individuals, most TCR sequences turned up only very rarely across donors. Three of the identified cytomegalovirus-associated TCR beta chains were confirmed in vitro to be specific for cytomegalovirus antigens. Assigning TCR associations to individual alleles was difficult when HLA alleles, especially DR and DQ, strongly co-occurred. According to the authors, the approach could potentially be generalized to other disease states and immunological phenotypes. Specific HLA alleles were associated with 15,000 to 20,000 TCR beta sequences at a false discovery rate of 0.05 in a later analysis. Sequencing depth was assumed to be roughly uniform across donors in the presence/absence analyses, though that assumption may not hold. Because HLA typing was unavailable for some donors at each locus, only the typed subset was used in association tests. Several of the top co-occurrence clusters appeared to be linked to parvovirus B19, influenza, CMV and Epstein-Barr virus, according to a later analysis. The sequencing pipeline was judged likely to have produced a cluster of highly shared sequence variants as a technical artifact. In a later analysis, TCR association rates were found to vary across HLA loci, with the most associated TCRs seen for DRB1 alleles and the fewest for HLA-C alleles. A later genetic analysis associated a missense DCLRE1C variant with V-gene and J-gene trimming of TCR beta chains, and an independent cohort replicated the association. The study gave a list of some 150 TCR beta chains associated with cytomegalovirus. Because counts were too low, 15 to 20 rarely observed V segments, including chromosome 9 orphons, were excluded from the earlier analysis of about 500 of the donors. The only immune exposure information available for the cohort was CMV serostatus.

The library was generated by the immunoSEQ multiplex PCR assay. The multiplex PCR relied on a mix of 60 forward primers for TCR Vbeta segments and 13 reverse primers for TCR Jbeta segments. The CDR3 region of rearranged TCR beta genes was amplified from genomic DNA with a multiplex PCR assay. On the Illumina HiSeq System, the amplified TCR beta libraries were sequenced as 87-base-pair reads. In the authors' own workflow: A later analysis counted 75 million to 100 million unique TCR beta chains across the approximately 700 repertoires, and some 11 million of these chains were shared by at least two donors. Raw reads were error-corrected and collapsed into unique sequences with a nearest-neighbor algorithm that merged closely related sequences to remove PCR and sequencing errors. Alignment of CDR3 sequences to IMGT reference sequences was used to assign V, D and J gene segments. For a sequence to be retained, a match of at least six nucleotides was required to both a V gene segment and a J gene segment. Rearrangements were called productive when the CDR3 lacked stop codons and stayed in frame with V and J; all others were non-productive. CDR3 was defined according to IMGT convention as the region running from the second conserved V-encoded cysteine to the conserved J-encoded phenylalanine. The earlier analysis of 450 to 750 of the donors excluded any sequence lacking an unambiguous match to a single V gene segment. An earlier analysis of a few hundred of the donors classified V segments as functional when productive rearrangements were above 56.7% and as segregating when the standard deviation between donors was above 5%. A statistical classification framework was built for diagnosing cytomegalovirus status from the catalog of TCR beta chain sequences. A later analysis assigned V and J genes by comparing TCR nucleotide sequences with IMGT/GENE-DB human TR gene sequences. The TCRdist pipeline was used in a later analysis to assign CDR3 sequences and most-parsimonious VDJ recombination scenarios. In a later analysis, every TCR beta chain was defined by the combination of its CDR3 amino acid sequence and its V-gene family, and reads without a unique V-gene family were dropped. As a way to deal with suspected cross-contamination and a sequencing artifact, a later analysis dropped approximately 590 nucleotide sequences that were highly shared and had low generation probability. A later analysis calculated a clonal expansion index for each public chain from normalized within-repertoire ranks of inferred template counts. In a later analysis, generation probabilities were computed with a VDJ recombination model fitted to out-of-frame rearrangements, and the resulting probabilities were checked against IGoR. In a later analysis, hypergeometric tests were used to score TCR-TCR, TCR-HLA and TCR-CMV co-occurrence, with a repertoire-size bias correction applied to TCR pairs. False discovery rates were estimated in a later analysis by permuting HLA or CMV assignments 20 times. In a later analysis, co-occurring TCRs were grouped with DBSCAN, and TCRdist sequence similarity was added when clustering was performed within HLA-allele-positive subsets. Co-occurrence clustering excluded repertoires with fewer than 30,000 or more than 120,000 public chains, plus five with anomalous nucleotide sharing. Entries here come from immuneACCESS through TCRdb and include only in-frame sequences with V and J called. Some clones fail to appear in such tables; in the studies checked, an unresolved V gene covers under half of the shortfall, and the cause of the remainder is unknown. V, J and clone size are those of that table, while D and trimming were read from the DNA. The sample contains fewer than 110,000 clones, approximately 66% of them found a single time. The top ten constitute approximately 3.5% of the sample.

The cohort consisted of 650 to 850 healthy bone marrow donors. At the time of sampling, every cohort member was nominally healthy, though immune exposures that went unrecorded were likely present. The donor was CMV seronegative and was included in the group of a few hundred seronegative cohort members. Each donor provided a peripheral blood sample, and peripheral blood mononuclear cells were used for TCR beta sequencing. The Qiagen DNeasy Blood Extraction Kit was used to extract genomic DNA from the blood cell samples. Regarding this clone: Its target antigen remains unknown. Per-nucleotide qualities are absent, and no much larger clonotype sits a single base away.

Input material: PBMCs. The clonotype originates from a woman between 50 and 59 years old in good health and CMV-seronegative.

The CDR3 region has the sequence CASRTGQDYQPQHF. The DNA is TGTGCCAGTAGGACGGGACAGGATTATCAGCCCCAGCATTTT. This chain is built from TRBV19 and TRBJ1-5; 8 central nucleotides agree with TRBD1. CDR1 is given as LNHDA and CDR2 as SQIVND, both from the germline V gene (reference sequence). Trimming accounts for 6 bases at V and 5 bases at J, while the number of junction bases matched to no gene is 6. Spanning cysteine to phenylalanine, the CDR3 consists of 14 amino acids. Left in the record is the CDR3 DNA by itself, 42 bases read in frame from the first base. Full variable domain (CDR3 extended with the reference TRBV19 and TRBJ1-5 proteins): DGGITQSPKYLFRKEGQNVTLSCEQNLNHDAMYWYRQDPGQGLRLIYYSQIVNDFQKGDIAEGYSVSREKKESFPLTVTSAQKNPTAFYLCASRTGQDYQPQHFGDGTRLSIL.